What follows are 23 T cell receptor beta chains derived from one specimen sequenced in a study of post-analysis software for immune sequencing data. These receptors have no known antigen. General study results and limits: TRBV5-6, TRBV5-1 and TRBV20-1 belonged to a set of about 5 TRBV segments that were more frequent in patients than controls.

TCR beta cDNA libraries included unique molecular identifiers. TCRdb reprocessed the PCR reads with MiXCR, giving one entry per CDR3 protein. The data contain around 710,000 distinct CDR3 sequences, just over 45% of them singletons. The specimen sequenced was blood. Source of these receptors: a girl aged 10 to 17 with multiple sclerosis.

The gene calls are TRBV28 and TRBJ2-5; 12 bases match TRBD1. V was pared by 6 bases and J by 3 bases, with 8 bases of the junction left unmatched. The germline CDR1 and CDR2 sequences are MDHEN and SYDVKM. The CDR3 length is 16 residues. The CDR3 here is CASSTGTGGLEETQYF. CDR3 nucleotide sequence: TGTGCCAGCAGCACAGGGACAGGGGGCCTGGAAGAGACCCAGTACTTC.

The chain carries TRBV7-8 and TRBJ2-3; tentatively, D is TRBD2 (5 bases). The CDR3 has 15 amino acids. CDR1 and CDR2 (germline): SGHVS, FQNEAQ. V lost 5 bases and J lost 2, with 14 bases in between. The CDR3: CASSLPGLNTDTQYF. In DNA form, the CDR3 reads TGTGCCAGCAGCCTACCGGGGTTGAACACAGATACGCAGTATTTT.

This clonotype was recorded a few times. V gene TRBV20-1 combines with J gene TRBJ2-1; 7 bases agree with TRBD1. V lost 3 bases, J lost 1 base, and 6 bases stayed unmatched. Per germline, CDR1 DFQATT and CDR2 SNEGSKA (reference sequence). The CDR3 has 15 residues. This CDR3 is CSASSGGLSYNEQFF. Here the CDR3 DNA reads TGCAGTGCTAGTTCAGGGGGTTTATCCTACAATGAGCAGTTCTTC.

This clonotype was found a few times. The chain carries TRBV7-2 and TRBJ1-2; 7 nucleotides align to TRBD1. Germline CDR1 reads SGHTA; CDR2 reads FQGNSA. Trimming removed 5 bases from V and 7 bases from J; junction bases left unmatched: 4. The CDR3 is 12 amino acids. The CDR3 region is CASSPGQFGYTF. CDR3 sequence (DNA): TGTGCCAGCAGCCCGGGACAGTTTGGCTACACCTTC. Complete variable domain (other parts from reference TRBV7-2 and TRBJ1-2): GAGVSQSPSNKVTEKGKDVELRCDPISGHTALYWYRQSLGQGLEFLIYFQGNSAPDKSGLPSDRFSAERTGGSVSTLTIQRTQQEDSAVYLCASSPGQFGYTFGSGTRLTVV.

The chain couples TRBV4-2 to TRBJ2-4; 8 bases agree with TRBD2. Gene TRBJ2-7 matches the end of the DNA better, so the J call may be wrong. The CDR3 totals 17 residues. Looked up from germline, CDR1 is LGHNA and CDR2 is YNFKEQ. The CDR3 reads CASSEGSGGLTHDEQYF. The CDR3 DNA reads as TGTGCCAGCAGCGAAGGGAGCGGGGGACTAACACACGACGAGCAGTACTTC.

The rearrangement joins TRBV20-1 to TRBJ2-5; a weak D match, TRBD2 (6 bases). Deletions cut 5 bases from V and 3 bases from J, with 13 bases between. CDR1 is DFQATT and CDR2 is SNEGSKA in the germline V gene (reference sequence). CDR3 size: 13 residues. CDR3 protein: CSAFSSAEETQYF. The CDR3 nucleotides are TGCAGTGCTTTCTCTAGCGCGGAAGAGACCCAGTACTTC.

As to this clonotype: The CDR3 does not end in the conserved phenylalanine or tryptophan, so this is likely a read error. This rearrangement joins TRBV5-1 to TRBJ1-6; no clear D gene. The germline V gene encodes CDR1 SGHRS and CDR2 YFSETQ. This CDR3 is 15 amino acids long. V was cut by 0 bases and J by 2 bases, with 6 bases left in between. CDR3 sequence: CASSLEPTYNSPLHV. The CDR3 nucleotides are TGCGCCAGCAGCTTGGAACCGACCTATAATTCACCCCTCCACGTT.

The V and J genes are TRBV7-8 and TRBJ2-7, with 7 bases that match TRBD2. CDR1 and CDR2 (germline): SGHVS, FQNEAQ. The CDR3 spans 15 residues. The junction had 5 bases not matched to a gene; V was cut back by 1 base and J by 2 bases. This CDR3 is CASSLDGRRTYEQYF. The CDR3 nucleotides read TGTGCCAGCAGCTTAGACGGGAGGAGGACCTACGAGCAGTACTTC.

The genes are TRBV6-6 and TRBJ2-1; D is undetermined. Between the trimmed V and J ends, which lost 0 bases and 5 bases, there was a span of 11 bases. The germline CDR1 and CDR2 sequences are MNHNY and SVGAGI (reference sequence). CDR3 length: 15 amino acids. The CDR3 region has the DNA TGTGCCAGCAGTTACTCGAATCGGCCCCACAATGAGCAGTTCTTC. It codes for CASSYSNRPHNEQFF.

This rearrangement joins TRBV27 to TRBJ1-5; unclear D gene. Germline V gene sequence: CDR1 MNHEY, CDR2 SMNVEV (reference sequence). The CDR3 is made up of 14 amino acids. V shed 8 bases and J shed 3 bases, with 14 bases lying between them. The CDR3 DNA reads as TGTGCCAGCCGCCGGGAGGGCGCCAATCAGCCCCAGCATTTT. Amino acid sequence: CASRREGANQPQHF.

There are many counts of this clonotype. This chain links TRBV12-3 or TRBV12-4 with TRBJ2-4; D gene unclear. V lost 2 bases and J 0 bases, leaving 14 bases between the germline ends. CDR3 length: 17 residues. The CDR3 sequence is CASSLRSGPRAKNIQYF. The CDR3 coding sequence is TGTGCCAGCAGTTTAAGGAGTGGACCCCGAGCCAAAAACATTCAGTACTTC.

This clonotype was seen a few times. The gene calls are TRBV20-1 and TRBJ2-3, with D perhaps TRBD1 (5 bases). Per germline, CDR1 DFQATT and CDR2 SNEGSKA (reference sequence). The CDR3 extends over 13 amino acids. V lost 0 bases, J lost 4 bases, and 8 bases lay in between. The CDR3: CSARDRVADTQYF. Written as DNA, the CDR3 is TGCAGTGCTAGAGACAGGGTCGCAGATACGCAGTATTTT.

This chain joins TRBV13 and TRBJ2-3; D gene uncertain. The CDR3 has 16 amino acids. Trimming removed 0 bases at V and 6 bases at J, with 16 bases between. CDR1 is PRHDT, CDR2 FYEKMQ, per germline (reference sequence). CDR3 sequence: CASSLGLRRVSDTQYF. CDR3 DNA: TGTGCCAGCAGCTTAGGCCTGCGACGAGTCTCCGATACGCAGTATTTT.

This clonotype occurred a few times. The chain joins TRBV7-9 to TRBJ2-7; 10 bases are a match to TRBD2. The CDR3 sequence is 16 residues long. With 1 base clipped from V and 3 bases from J, the junction kept 6 bases outside the gene matches. Germline CDR1 SEHNR, CDR2 FQNEAQ (reference sequence). The DNA for the CDR3 is TGTGCCAGCAGCTTAGTTCCTAGCGGGAGCCACTACGAGCAGTACTTC. The encoded protein is CASSLVPSGSHYEQYF.

The rearrangement links TRBV7-6 to TRBJ1-2; tentative D call: TRBD1 (5 bases). Germline V gene sequence: CDR1 SGHVS, CDR2 FNYEAQ. The CDR3 totals 17 residues. With 5 bases removed from V and 6 bases from J, the gap between germline ends came to 25 bases. The CDR3 sequence is CASSPMPGDVSRNGYTF. CDR3 in DNA: TGTGCCAGCAGCCCTATGCCCGGGGACGTTTCCAGGAATGGCTACACCTTC.

Details on this clonotype: The junction does not match germline at one end; this may be a read error. The chain is built from TRBV7-8 and TRBJ2-7; 8 bases agree with TRBD2. The germline V gene has CDR1 SGHVS and CDR2 FQNEAQ. The CDR3 totals 16 residues. DNA for the CDR3: TGTGCCAGCAGCATAGCGGCGGATAGCGGGGAGTACGAGCAGTACTTC. It specifies CASSIAADSGEYEQYF.

The chain employs TRBV7-2 and TRBJ1-2, with TRBD1 matching 7 bases. Germline CDR1 and CDR2: SGHTA and FQGNSA. The junction had 7 bases not matched to a gene; V was cut back by 1 base and J by 2 bases. The CDR3 has 16 amino acids. The CDR3 bases are TGTGCCAGCAGCTTAGATCCGGGACAGACCAACTATGGCTACACCTTC. Its translation is CASSLDPGQTNYGYTF.

V usage is TRBV12-3 or TRBV12-4 and J usage is TRBJ2-7; D is undetermined. The CDR3 totals 14 residues. Trimming left V 4 bases short and J 0 bases short, with 10 bases between. CDR3 protein: CASSSMGSSYEQYF. The CDR3 bases are TGTGCCAGCAGTTCGATGGGGTCCTCCTACGAGCAGTACTTC.

In this sample, this clonotype turned up a few times. The chain joins TRBV9 to TRBJ2-5; 14 positions match TRBD2. Unmatched junction bases numbered 4, after V lost 3 bases and J lost 0 bases. The CDR3 loop spans 17 amino acids. CDR1 and CDR2 (germline): SGDLS, YYNGEE. CDR3 sequence (DNA): TGTGCCAGCAGCGGAGGACTAGCGGGAGGTGACCAAGAGACCCAGTACTTC. Amino acid sequence: CASSGGLAGGDQETQYF.

This clonotype appeared a few times. This chain connects TRBV12-3 or TRBV12-4 to TRBJ1-4, with D possibly TRBD1 on 5 matching bases. V was cut by 5 bases and J by 6 bases, with 13 bases left in between. The CDR3 is 14 residues long. This chain's CDR3 is CASSPDRGDEKLFF. The CDR3 nucleotides read TGTGCCAGCAGTCCCGATCGGGGCGATGAAAAACTGTTTTTT.

The chain has TRBV20-1 and TRBJ1-2, with 8 bases identical to TRBD1. Per the germline V gene, CDR1 is DFQATT and CDR2 is SNEGSKA (reference sequence). The CDR3 extends over 14 amino acids. The V segment lost 5 bases and the J segment 6 bases; nucleotides outside the gene matches: 11. This chain's CDR3 is CSAEDRVDGHGYTF. CDR3 sequence (DNA): TGCAGTGCTGAGGACAGGGTGGATGGTCATGGCTACACCTTC.

The chain joins TRBV6-1 to TRBJ1-2; weak D call: TRBD1 (5 bases). This CDR3 is built from 15 residues. The V gene's germline CDR1 is MNHNS and CDR2 SASEGT. Trimming stripped 2 bases from V and 0 bases from J, with 10 bases between. The CDR3, as DNA: TGTGCCAGCAGTGAACCGGGACGATCTAACTATGGCTACACCTTC. It translates to CASSEPGRSNYGYTF.

The chain has TRBV12-3 or TRBV12-4 and TRBJ1-1; D is unresolved. V lost 3 bases, J lost 3 bases, and 14 bases lay in between. CDR3 length: 15 amino acids. CDR3 nucleotides: TGTGCCAGCAGTTTCCGGGATCCTCCACACACTGAAGCTTTCTTT. Its protein is CASSFRDPPHTEAFF.